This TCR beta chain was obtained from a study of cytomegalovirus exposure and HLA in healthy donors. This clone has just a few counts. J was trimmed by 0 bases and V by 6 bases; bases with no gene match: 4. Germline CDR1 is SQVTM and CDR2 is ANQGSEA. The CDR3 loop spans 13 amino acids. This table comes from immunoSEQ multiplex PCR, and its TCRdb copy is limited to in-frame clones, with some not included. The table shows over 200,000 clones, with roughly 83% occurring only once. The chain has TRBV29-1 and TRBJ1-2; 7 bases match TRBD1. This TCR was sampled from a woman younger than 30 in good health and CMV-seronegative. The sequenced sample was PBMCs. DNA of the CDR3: TGCAGCGTACCGACAGGGACTAACTATGGCTACACCTTC. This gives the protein CSVPTGTNYGYTF.